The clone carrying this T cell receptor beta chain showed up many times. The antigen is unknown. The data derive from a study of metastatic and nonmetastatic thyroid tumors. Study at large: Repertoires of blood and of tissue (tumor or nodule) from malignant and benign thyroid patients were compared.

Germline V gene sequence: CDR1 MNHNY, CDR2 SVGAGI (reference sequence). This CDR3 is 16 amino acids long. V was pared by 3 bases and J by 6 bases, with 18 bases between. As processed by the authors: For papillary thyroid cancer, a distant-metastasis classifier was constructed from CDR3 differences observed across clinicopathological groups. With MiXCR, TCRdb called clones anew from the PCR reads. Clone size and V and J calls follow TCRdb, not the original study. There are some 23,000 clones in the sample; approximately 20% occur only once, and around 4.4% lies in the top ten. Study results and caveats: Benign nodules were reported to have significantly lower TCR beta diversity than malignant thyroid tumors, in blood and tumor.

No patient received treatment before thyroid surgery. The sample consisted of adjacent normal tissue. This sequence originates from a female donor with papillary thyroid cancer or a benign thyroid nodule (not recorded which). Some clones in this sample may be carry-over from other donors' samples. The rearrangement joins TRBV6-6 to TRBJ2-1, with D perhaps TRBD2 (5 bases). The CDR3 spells CASSYLQNAAGNEQFF. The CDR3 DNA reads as TGTGCCAGCAGTTATTTACAAAACGCGGCGGGCAATGAGCAGTTCTTC.